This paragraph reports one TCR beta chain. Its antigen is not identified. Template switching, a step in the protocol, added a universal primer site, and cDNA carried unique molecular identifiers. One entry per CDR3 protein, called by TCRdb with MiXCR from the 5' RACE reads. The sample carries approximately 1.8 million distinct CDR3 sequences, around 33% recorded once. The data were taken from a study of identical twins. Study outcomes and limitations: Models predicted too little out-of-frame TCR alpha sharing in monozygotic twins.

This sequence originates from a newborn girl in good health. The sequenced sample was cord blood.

The CDR3 here is CSADDGTGVQETQYF. The CDR3 nucleotides are TGCAGTGCCGACGATGGAACCGGGGTCCAAGAGACCCAGTACTTC. The chain couples TRBV20-1 to TRBJ2-5; TRBD2 might be the D (5 bases). This CDR3 contains 15 residues. Germline lookup yields CDR1 DFQATT and CDR2 SNEGSKA (reference sequence). Trimming removed 6 bases from V and 1 base from J, with 18 bases in between.